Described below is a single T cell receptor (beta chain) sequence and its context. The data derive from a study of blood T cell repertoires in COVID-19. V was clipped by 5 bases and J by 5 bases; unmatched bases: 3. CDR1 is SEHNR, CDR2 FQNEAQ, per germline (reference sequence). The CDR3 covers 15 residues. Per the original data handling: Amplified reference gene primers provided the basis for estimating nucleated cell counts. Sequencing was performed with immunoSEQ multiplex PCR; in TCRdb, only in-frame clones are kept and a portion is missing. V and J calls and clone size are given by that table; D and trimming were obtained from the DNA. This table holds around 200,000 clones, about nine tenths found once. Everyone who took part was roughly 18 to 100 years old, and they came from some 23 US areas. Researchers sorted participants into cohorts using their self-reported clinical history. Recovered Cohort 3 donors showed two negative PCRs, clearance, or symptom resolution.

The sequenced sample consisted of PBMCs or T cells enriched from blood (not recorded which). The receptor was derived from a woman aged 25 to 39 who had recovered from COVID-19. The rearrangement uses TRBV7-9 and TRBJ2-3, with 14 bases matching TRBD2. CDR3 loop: CASSNGTSGGDTQYF. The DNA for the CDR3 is TGTGCCAGCAGCAACGGGACTAGCGGGGGAGATACGCAGTATTTT.